A selection of T cell receptor beta chains follows, all from one sample in a study of PD-L1 blockade in urothelial cancer. Data came from immunoSEQ multiplex PCR; TCRdb stores just in-frame clones and leaves some out. The table includes approximately 50,000 clones, 85% to 90% detected once. The specimen was PBMCs, collected around atezolizumab (anti-PD-L1) treatment. The receptors stem from a man aged 60 to 75 with urothelial cancer. The CDR3 runs from the conserved cysteine through the conserved F or W. D genes are given only for firm matches. Clone size, where shown, is once, few, many, or a class for clones that have expanded.

V	D	J	size	CDR3	DNA
TRBV19	-	TRBJ2-1	-	CASSIGEDTRFF	TGTGCCAGTAGTATAGGAGAGGATACTCGTTTCTTC
TRBV4-1	-	TRBJ1-1	few	CASSQDPVTEAFF	TGCGCCAGCAGCCAAGATCCGGTAACTGAAGCTTTCTTT
TRBV27	-	TRBJ1-1	-	CASRDMETEAFF	TGTGCCAGCAGGGACATGGAAACTGAAGCTTTCTTT
TRBV7-9	TRBD2	TRBJ2-7	once	CASGLAGGNEQYF	TGTGCCAGCGGACTAGCGGGGGGAAACGAGCAGTACTTC
TRBV9	-	TRBJ2-3	-	CASSESSLANTQYF	TGTGCCAGCAGCGAGTCATCGCTAGCGAATACGCAGTATTTT
TRBV10-3	TRBD1	TRBJ1-5	-	CAIKAGGQPQHF	TGTGCCATCAAGGCAGGGGGACAGCCCCAGCATTTT
TRBV6-1	-	TRBJ1-6	-	CASIGSYNSPLHF	TGTGCCAGCATCGGGTCCTATAATTCACCCCTCCACTTT
TRBV29-1	-	TRBJ1-5	-	CSVASGNQPQHF	TGCAGCGTTGCTTCTGGCAATCAGCCCCAGCATTTT
TRBV30	TRBD1	TRBJ1-4	-	CAWRKGQAATNEKLFF	TGTGCCTGGAGAAAGGGACAGGCGGCAACTAATGAAAAACTGTTTTTT
TRBV5-6	-	TRBJ1-5	few	CASSSGQPQNQPQHF	TGTGCCAGCAGCTCCGGACAGCCTCAAAATCAGCCCCAGCATTTT
TRBV19	TRBD1	TRBJ1-5	-	CASSIQGGSNQPQHF	TGTGCCAGTAGTATTCAGGGGGGAAGCAATCAGCCCCAGCATTTT
TRBV2	TRBD1	TRBJ1-6	-	CASNRGRGPSSSYNSPLHF	TGTGCCAGCAACCGGGGCAGGGGGCCATCAAGCTCCTATAATTCACCCCTCCACTTT
TRBV7-2	TRBD1	TRBJ1-1	-	CASTQTGGRVPSEAFF	TGTGCCAGCACCCAGACAGGGGGCAGGGTCCCCTCTGAAGCTTTCTTT
TRBV15	-	TRBJ2-7	-	CATSRNNEQYF	TGTGCCACCAGCAGAAATAACGAGCAGTACTTC
TRBV9	TRBD2	TRBJ2-2	-	CASSDGLVTGELFF	TGTGCCAGCAGCGATGGACTAGTCACCGGGGAGCTGTTTTTT
TRBV6-5	-	TRBJ2-7	-	CASSYGQNEQYF	TGTGCCAGCAGTTACGGGCAGAACGAGCAGTACTTC
TRBV27	TRBD2	TRBJ2-1	-	CASSLVGTSGLRNEQFF	TGTGCCAGCAGTTTAGTCGGGACTAGCGGGCTGAGGAATGAGCAGTTCTTC
TRBV19	-	TRBJ2-3	-	CASRKEGTKEADTQYF	TGTGCCAGTAGAAAGGAGGGGACCAAAGAGGCAGATACGCAGTATTTT
TRBV27	-	TRBJ2-3	-	CASSLTSTDTQYF	TGTGCCAGCAGTCTCACTAGCACAGATACGCAGTATTTT
TRBV11-2	TRBD2	TRBJ2-7	once	CASSWGGSSSYEQYF	TGTGCCAGCAGCTGGGGGGGGTCAAGCTCCTACGAGCAGTACTTC
TRBV30	TRBD1	TRBJ1-1	-	CAWGTGRDTEAFF	TGTGCCTGGGGGACAGGGCGGGACACTGAAGCTTTCTTT
TRBV10-2	-	TRBJ2-7	-	CASREGGSTYEQYF	TGCGCCAGCCGTGAGGGGGGGTCGACCTACGAGCAGTACTTC
TRBV5-1	TRBD1	TRBJ2-7	-	CASSLETGGGDEQYF	TGCGCCAGCAGCTTGGAAACAGGGGGCGGTGACGAGCAGTACTTC
TRBV9	-	TRBJ1-1	-	CASSVAPNTEAFF	TGTGCCAGCAGCGTAGCTCCGAACACTGAAGCTTTCTTT
TRBV4-3	TRBD2	TRBJ2-2	-	CASSQDWRGGPKAGELFF	TGCGCCAGCAGCCAAGACTGGCGGGGGGGCCCAAAGGCCGGGGAGCTGTTTTTT
TRBV18	-	TRBJ2-1	once	CASSPGTYNEQFF	TGTGCCAGCTCACCCGGGACCTACAATGAGCAGTTCTTC
TRBV6-6	TRBD2	TRBJ2-7	-	CASSLRTSAYEQYF	TGTGCCAGCAGTCTCCGGACTAGCGCCTACGAGCAGTACTTC
TRBV5-1	TRBD2	TRBJ2-7	-	CASNLGGSSYEQYF	TGCGCCAGCAACCTCGGGGGGAGCTCCTACGAGCAGTACTTC
TRBV5-6	TRBD1	TRBJ2-7	once	CASSGDRGRPRGSYEQYF	TGTGCCAGCAGCGGGGACAGGGGGCGTCCCAGAGGCTCCTACGAGCAGTACTTC
TRBV5-1	TRBD1	TRBJ2-1	-	CASSIGQGTYNEQFF	TGCGCCAGCAGCATAGGACAGGGTACCTACAATGAGCAGTTCTTC
TRBV30	-	TRBJ1-2	-	CAWDGPYRRRYTF	TGTGCCTGGGACGGGCCTTACAGGCGCCGATACACCTTC
TRBV5-1	-	TRBJ1-1	-	CASSLERDTEAFF	TGCGCCAGCAGCTTGGAGAGGGACACTGAAGCTTTCTTT
TRBV2	TRBD2	TRBJ2-1	-	CASTATSVINEQFF	TGTGCCAGCACGGCGACTAGCGTTATCAATGAGCAGTTCTTC
TRBV6-1	TRBD1	TRBJ1-1	-	CASRDRDRVNTEAFF	TGTGCCAGCAGAGACCGGGACAGGGTGAACACTGAAGCTTTCTTT
TRBV25-1	TRBD1	TRBJ2-5	-	CASSEPRGLRETQYF	TGTGCCAGCAGTGAACCAAGGGGGCTCCGGGAGACCCAGTACTTC
TRBV19	-	TRBJ1-2	once	CASSRSKSDNYGYTF	TGTGCCAGTAGTAGATCCAAGTCAGATAACTATGGCTACACCTTC
TRBV7-9	TRBD1	TRBJ2-7	-	CASSLGFRDRGDEQYF	TGTGCCAGCAGCTTAGGATTCCGGGACAGGGGTGACGAGCAGTACTTC
TRBV30	-	TRBJ2-7	few	CAWSSRVQYEQYF	TGTGCCTGGAGTTCCCGGGTCCAATACGAGCAGTACTTC
TRBV29-1	TRBD2	TRBJ2-3	once	CSVITSGGMGDTQYF	TGCAGCGTAATTACTAGCGGGGGTATGGGAGATACGCAGTATTTT
TRBV11-3	TRBD1	TRBJ1-6	few	CASSPGTGGSPLHF	TGTGCCAGCAGCCCAGGGACAGGTGGTTCACCCCTCCACTTT
TRBV18	-	TRBJ1-1	-	CASSTLGEVGTEAFF	TGTGCCAGCTCTACCCTTGGGGAGGTGGGCACTGAAGCTTTCTTT
TRBV30	TRBD1	TRBJ2-1	-	CAWRLQGAGSYNEQFF	TGTGCCTGGAGGTTACAGGGGGCTGGCTCCTACAATGAGCAGTTCTTC
TRBV7-8	-	TRBJ1-2	-	CASSLGRVPTANYGYTF	TGTGCCAGCAGCTTAGGGCGGGTACCAACAGCTAACTATGGCTACACCTTC
TRBV6-5	TRBD1	TRBJ2-7	-	CASSYEGQGAGEQYF	TGTGCCAGCAGTTACGAAGGACAGGGGGCGGGAGAGCAGTACTTC
TRBV2	TRBD1	TRBJ2-1	-	CASDTGTGARNEQFF	TGTGCCAGCGACACTGGGACAGGGGCGCGAAATGAGCAGTTCTTC
TRBV11-2	TRBD1	TRBJ2-7	-	CASSLPRGLNYEQYF	TGTGCCAGCAGCTTACCCAGGGGGCTCAACTACGAGCAGTACTTC
TRBV7-9	TRBD2	TRBJ2-7	once	CASSLYLAGTFYEQYF	TGTGCCAGCAGCTTATATCTAGCGGGGACATTCTACGAGCAGTACTTC
TRBV6-5	TRBD1	TRBJ1-1	-	CASHRGPVEAFF	TGTGCCAGCCATAGGGGGCCAGTTGAAGCTTTCTTT
TRBV6-5	-	TRBJ2-7	-	CASSQTVPYEQYF	TGTGCCAGCAGCCAGACAGTGCCCTACGAGCAGTACTTC
TRBV7-2	TRBD2	TRBJ2-3	-	CASSGAALAGARDTQYF	TGTGCCAGCAGCGGGGCGGCACTAGCGGGGGCGAGGGATACGCAGTATTTT
TRBV7-2	TRBD1	TRBJ1-2	once	CASSSAGTGGLIYGYTF	TGTGCCAGCAGCTCCGCCGGGACAGGGGGCCTCATCTATGGCTACACCTTC
TRBV27	TRBD1	TRBJ2-7	once	CASSLTGTVYEQYF	TGTGCCAGCAGTTTAACCGGGACAGTCTACGAGCAGTACTTC
TRBV18	-	TRBJ2-7	few	CASSPLSGGTYEQYF	TGTGCCAGCTCACCATTAAGTGGAGGTACCTACGAGCAGTACTTC